This entry features one T cell receptor (beta chain) sequence. What it recognizes is unknown. TCRdb passed the 5' RACE reads through MiXCR, listing each CDR3 protein once. The sample shows about 400,000 distinct CDR3 sequences, less than 25% of them seen only once. This entry is derived from a study of T-cell memory formation after mild COVID-19. In the study overall: TCR clustering was largely donor specific.

Study-wide findings and caveats: Day 15 to 85 contracting clones showed balanced CD4/CD8; later expanders leaned CD4+.

The source is an adult woman who had mild COVID-19 (a few samples of this study predate the infection). Cell type and time point are not known. The sample consisted of PBMCs or a T cell subset sorted from them (not recorded which).

CDR3 bases: TGTGCCAGACGGGACAGACTCATGAACACTGAAGCTTTCTTT. Residues: CARRDRLMNTEAFF. This chain links TRBV2 with TRBJ1-1, with 7 bases matching TRBD1. Germline V gene lookup returns CDR1 SNHLY and CDR2 FYNNEI. Losses at the gene ends were 9 bases for V and 0 bases for J; bases not matched to a gene: 7. The CDR3 contains 14 residues.